What follows are 3 T cell receptor beta chains derived from one specimen sequenced in a study of T cell responses to AZD1222 COVID-19 vaccine. Only in-frame clones appear in the TCRdb table, and some are missing; sequencing was by immunoSEQ multiplex PCR. The sample carries 100,000 to 150,000 clones, over 85% recorded once. The specimen comprised peripheral blood, sampled on day 0 of AZD1222 vaccination. The receptors here all came from an adult in good health.

The chain uses TRBV27 and TRBJ1-4, with D possibly TRBD1 on 5 matching bases. The CDR3 contains 12 residues. Germline CDR1 and CDR2: MNHEY and SMNVEV (reference sequence). V was trimmed by 8 bases and J by 5 bases, leaving 9 bases between them. CDR3 in amino acids: CASRGRNEKLFF. The DNA of the CDR3 is TGTGCCAGCCGGGGCAGGAATGAAAAACTGTTTTTT.

The table lists this clone with a count of one. The chain couples TRBV11-2 to TRBJ1-1, with a possible D match to TRBD1 (5 bases). The CDR3 contains 16 residues. The germline V gene encodes CDR1 SGHAT and CDR2 FQNNGV. V gave up 1 base and J gave up 7 bases, with 19 bases separating them. Here the CDR3 DNA reads TGTGCCAGCAGCTTAGCCCGGGGCCCCCCGTTGTATGAAGCTTTCTTT. Translating it yields CASSLARGPPLYEAFF.

The chain uses TRBV14 and TRBJ1-1; TRBD1 might be the D (5 bases). With 0 bases removed from V and 4 bases from J, the gap between germline ends came to 24 bases. CDR3 length: 19 residues. The V gene's germline CDR1 is SGHDN and CDR2 FVKESK. CDR3 loop: CASSQEKVPNRYIGTEAFF. The CDR3 DNA is TGTGCCAGCAGCCAAGAAAAGGTCCCTAACAGGTATATCGGCACTGAAGCTTTCTTT. Full variable domain (remainder filled in from reference TRBV14 and TRBJ1-1): EAGVTQFPSHSVIEKGQTVTLRCDPISGHDNLYWYRRVMGKEIKFLLHFVKESKQDESGMPNNRFLAERTGGTYSTLKVQPAELEDSGVYFCASSQEKVPNRYIGTEAFFGQGTRLTVV.